What follows describes a single TCR beta chain. This sample stems from a study of shared clonotypes between healthy human individuals. Method: immunoSEQ multiplex PCR; TCRdb's copy keeps in-frame clones and lacks some. The table has under 600,000 clones, 95% to 98% seen once; the top ten hold roughly 0.05%. Looked up from germline, CDR1 is LNHDA and CDR2 is SQIVND (reference sequence). CDR3 length: 14 residues. V was shortened by 3 bases and J by 0 bases, with 9 bases between the two germline ends. This clonotype was sampled from a woman in her twenties or thirties in good health. The specimen sequenced was naive CD4+ T cells sorted from blood. Stated subset: CD45RA+ positively selected. The chain employs TRBV19 and TRBJ2-7; D is unclear. CDR3 in DNA: TGTGCCAGTAGTATCAGTTACTACTCCTACGAGCAGTACTTC. Its translation: CASSISYYSYEQYF.